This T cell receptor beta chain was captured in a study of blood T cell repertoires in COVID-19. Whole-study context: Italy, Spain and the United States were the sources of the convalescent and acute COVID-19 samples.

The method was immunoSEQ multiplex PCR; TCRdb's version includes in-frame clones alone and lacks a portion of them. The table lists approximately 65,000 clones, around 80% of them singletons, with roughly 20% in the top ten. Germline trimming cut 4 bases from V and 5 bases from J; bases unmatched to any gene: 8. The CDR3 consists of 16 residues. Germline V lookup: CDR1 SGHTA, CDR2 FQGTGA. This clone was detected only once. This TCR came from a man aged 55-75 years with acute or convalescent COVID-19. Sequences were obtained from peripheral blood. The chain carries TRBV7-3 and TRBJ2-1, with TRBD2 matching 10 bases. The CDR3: CASSSSGTSVNNEQFF. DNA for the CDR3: TGTGCCAGCAGCTCGTCCGGGACTAGCGTTAACAATGAGCAGTTCTTC.